These 15 T cell receptor beta chains came from one sample sequenced in a study of cytomegalovirus exposure and HLA in healthy donors. This PCR relied on a set of 60 Vbeta primers and 13 Jbeta primers. The assay was immunoSEQ multiplex PCR, and TCRdb's table has in-frame clones only and misses some. Its listing shows some 140,000 clones. The sequenced sample consisted of PBMCs. The source of these receptors is a woman in her sixties in good health and CMV-seronegative.

The genes are TRBV6-1 and TRBJ1-5; D gene ambiguous. Germline CDR1 is MNHNS and CDR2 is SASEGT. The CDR3 loop spans 14 amino acids. Trimming removed 3 bases from V and 3 bases from J, with 9 bases in between. This CDR3 is CASSDLNINQPQHF. CDR3 nucleotide sequence: TGTGCCAGCAGTGATTTAAACATCAATCAGCCCCAGCATTTT.

The chain uses TRBV27 and TRBJ2-7; D is perhaps TRBD2 (6 bases). V shed 4 bases and J shed 5 bases, with 9 bases lying between them. In germline, CDR1 is MNHEY, CDR2 SMNVEV (reference sequence). The CDR3 is 12 amino acids. The CDR3 DNA reads as TGTGCCAGCAGTTCGGGGGTAAACGAGCAGTACTTC. Residues: CASSSGVNEQYF.

The V gene is TRBV5-1, the J gene TRBJ2-5; 7 nucleotides agree with TRBD2. In germline, CDR1 is SGHRS, CDR2 YFSETQ. The V and J ends lost 4 bases and 3 bases, in that order; junction bases with no gene match: 9. CDR3 size: 15 residues. The CDR3 sequence: CASSPVTGGEETQYF. The CDR3 bases are TGCGCCAGCAGCCCGGTTACGGGGGGTGAAGAGACCCAGTACTTC.

The chain has TRBV5-5 and TRBJ2-7; D unclear. The CDR3 loop spans 16 amino acids. Trimming removed 2 bases at V and 0 bases at J, with 15 bases between. Germline loops: CDR1 SGHKS, CDR2 YYEKEE (reference sequence). The CDR3 sequence: CASSFGERFSSYEQYF. CDR3 nucleotides: TGTGCCAGCAGCTTTGGCGAGAGGTTCTCCTCCTACGAGCAGTACTTC.

The V call is TRBV5-1, the J call TRBJ2-7; D is undetermined. The CDR3 length is 14 residues. V was trimmed by 0 bases and J by 5 bases, leaving 12 bases between them. The germline gives CDR1 SGHRS, CDR2 YFSETQ. Here the CDR3 DNA reads TGCGCCAGCAGCTTGGACAACCCCCTTAACGAGCAGTACTTC. Protein: CASSLDNPLNEQYF.

The chain employs TRBV5-1 and TRBJ2-7, with TRBD1 matching 11 bases. This CDR3 is built from 15 residues. The V segment lost 5 bases and the J segment 4 bases; nucleotides outside the gene matches: 8. In germline, CDR1 is SGHRS, CDR2 YFSETQ. CDR3 coding DNA: TGCGCCAGCAGTTCTAGGACAGGGGGCCAGTACGAGCAGTACTTC. Translation: CASSSRTGGQYEQYF.

Comments on this clone: This sample includes further DNA sequences coding for the same CDR3. The chain links TRBV6-5 to TRBJ1-1, with D unresolved. The germline CDR1 and CDR2 sequences are MNHEY and SVGAGI. The CDR3 runs to 13 residues. V was cut by 2 bases and J by 3 bases, with 7 bases left in between. CDR3 sequence reads: CASSYSRDTEAFF. CDR3 DNA sequence: TGTGCCAGCAGTTACAGCCGGGACACTGAAGCTTTCTTT.

This sequence joins TRBV9 and TRBJ2-7; no clear D gene. The V and J ends lost 0 bases and 0 bases respectively, with 10 bases between them. The CDR3 totals 15 residues. Germline V gene lookup returns CDR1 SGDLS and CDR2 YYNGEE. This CDR3 reads CASSVGGVSSYEQYF. The CDR3 DNA follows: TGTGCCAGCAGCGTAGGAGGAGTGAGCTCCTACGAGCAGTACTTC.

This chain connects TRBV19 to TRBJ2-4; TRBD1 is a possible D gene (6 bases). Germline CDR1 and CDR2: LNHDA and SQIVND (reference sequence). The V and J ends lost 4 bases and 2 bases respectively, with 12 bases between them. The length of the CDR3 is 15 residues. CDR3 nucleotide sequence: TGTGCCAGTAGTACCAAACAGGGATCCAAAAACATTCAGTACTTC. Translating gives CASSTKQGSKNIQYF.

V and J are TRBV18 and TRBJ2-5; 8 nucleotides align to TRBD1. The end of the DNA is better explained by TRBJ2-7, so the J call may be wrong. Germline V gene lookup returns CDR1 KGHSH and CDR2 LQKENI. This CDR3 has 15 residues. In nucleotides, the CDR3 is TGTGCCAGCTCACCACCGCTCCAGGGGGCATCCGAGCAGTACTTC. Encoded protein: CASSPPLQGASEQYF.

This chain links TRBV9 with TRBJ2-7; D might be TRBD1 (6 bases). In germline, CDR1 is SGDLS, CDR2 YYNGEE. The CDR3 runs to 12 residues. V gave up 4 bases and J gave up 5 bases, with 10 bases separating them. In nucleotides, the CDR3 is TGTGCCAGCAGCACAGGGTTCAACGAGCAGTACTTC. Encoded protein: CASSTGFNEQYF.

The chain joins TRBV7-6 to TRBJ2-1; TRBD2 agrees at 8 bases. Germline V gene lookup returns CDR1 SGHVS and CDR2 FNYEAQ. The CDR3 extends over 15 amino acids. With V trimmed by 3 bases and J by 5 bases, 6 bases remained unmatched. The CDR3 DNA is TGTGCCAGCAGCTTCACGGGAGGGAGTGACAATGAGCAGTTCTTC. This translates into CASSFTGGSDNEQFF. Using reference TRBV7-6 and TRBJ2-1 for the parts outside the CDR3, the full variable domain is GAGVSQSPRYKVTKRGQDVALRCDPISGHVSLYWYRQALGQGPEFLTYFNYEAQQDKSGLPNDRFSAERPEGSISTLTIQRTEQRDSAMYRCASSFTGGSDNEQFFGPGTRLTVL.

The chain combines TRBV5-1 with TRBJ2-7; 12 bases are a match to TRBD1. The trim removed 4 bases at V and 4 bases at J, leaving 3 bases unmatched. In germline, CDR1 is SGHRS, CDR2 YFSETQ. The CDR3 has 14 amino acids. Here the CDR3 reads CASSQGQGAYEQYF. As DNA, the CDR3 is TGCGCCAGCAGCCAGGGACAGGGGGCGTACGAGCAGTACTTC.

This chain links TRBV7-3 with TRBJ1-2, with 9 bases fitting TRBD1. CDR1 is SGHTA, CDR2 FQGTGA, per germline. Germline trimming cut 2 bases from V and 8 bases from J; bases unmatched to any gene: 18. The CDR3 covers 18 residues. The CDR3 nucleotides read TGTGCCAGCAGCTTATACGGCCCGAGAACAGGGGGCGGAGGAGGCTACACCTTC. Its translation is CASSLYGPRTGGGGGYTF. The complete variable domain, with remaining parts taken from reference TRBV7-3 and TRBJ1-2, reads GAGVSQTPSNKVTEKGKYVELRCDPISGHTALYWYRQSLGQGPEFLIYFQGTGAADDSGLPNDRFFAVRPEGSVSTLKIQRTERGDSAVYLCASSLYGPRTGGGGGYTFGSGTRLTVV.

This sequence joins TRBV6-1 and TRBJ2-5; D may be TRBD2 (6 bases). V lost 4 bases, J lost 4 bases, and 7 bases lay in between. CDR3 length: 12 residues. Per germline, CDR1 MNHNS and CDR2 SASEGT. CDR3 nucleotide sequence: TGTGCCAGCAGTGTGGGGGGAGAGACCCAGTACTTC. Protein product: CASSVGGETQYF.